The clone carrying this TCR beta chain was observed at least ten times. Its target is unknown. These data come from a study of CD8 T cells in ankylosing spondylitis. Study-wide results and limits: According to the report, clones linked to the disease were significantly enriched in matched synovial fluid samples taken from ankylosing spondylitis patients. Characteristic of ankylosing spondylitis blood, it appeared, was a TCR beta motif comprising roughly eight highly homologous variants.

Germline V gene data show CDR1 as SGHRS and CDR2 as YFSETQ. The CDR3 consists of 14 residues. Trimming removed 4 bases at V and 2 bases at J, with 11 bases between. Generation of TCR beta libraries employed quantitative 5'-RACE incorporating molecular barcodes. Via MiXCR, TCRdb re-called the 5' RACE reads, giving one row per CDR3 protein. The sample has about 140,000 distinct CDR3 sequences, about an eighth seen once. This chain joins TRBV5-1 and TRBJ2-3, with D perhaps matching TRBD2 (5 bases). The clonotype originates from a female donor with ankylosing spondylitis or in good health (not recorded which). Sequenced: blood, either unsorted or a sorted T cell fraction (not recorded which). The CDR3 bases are TGCGCCAGCAGCAAGGACGGGGTCACAGATACGCAGTATTTT. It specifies CASSKDGVTDTQYF.